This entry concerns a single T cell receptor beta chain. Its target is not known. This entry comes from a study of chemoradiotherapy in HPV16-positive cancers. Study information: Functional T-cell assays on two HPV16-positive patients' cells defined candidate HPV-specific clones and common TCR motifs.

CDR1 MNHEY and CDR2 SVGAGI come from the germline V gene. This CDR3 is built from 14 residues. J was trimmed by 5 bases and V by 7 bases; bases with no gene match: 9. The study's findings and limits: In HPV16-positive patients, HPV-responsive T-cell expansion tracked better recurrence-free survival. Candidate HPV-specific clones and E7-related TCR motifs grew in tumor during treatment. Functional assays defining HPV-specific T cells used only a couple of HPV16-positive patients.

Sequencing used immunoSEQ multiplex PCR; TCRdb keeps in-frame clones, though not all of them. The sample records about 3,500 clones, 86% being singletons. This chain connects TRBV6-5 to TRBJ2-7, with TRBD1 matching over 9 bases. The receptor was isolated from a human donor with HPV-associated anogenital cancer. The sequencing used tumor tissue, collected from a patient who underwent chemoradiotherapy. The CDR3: CASTPGQGRNEQYF. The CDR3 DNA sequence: TGTGCCAGCACTCCGGGACAGGGAAGAAACGAGCAGTACTTC.